The 10 T cell receptor beta chains listed next were all sequenced from one sample in a study of T-cell memory formation after mild COVID-19. From the 5' RACE reads, TCRdb called clonotypes with MiXCR, one entry per CDR3 protein. The data hold 100,000 to 150,000 distinct CDR3 sequences, with approximately 5.9% observed a single time. Sequenced material: PBMCs or a T cell subset sorted from them (not recorded which). The source of these receptors is an adult woman who had mild COVID-19 (a few samples of this study predate the infection). Cell type and time point are not known.

There are many counts of this clonotype. The chain uses TRBV5-1 and TRBJ2-7, with TRBD2 matching over 12 bases. The V gene end was trimmed by 0 bases and the J gene end by 3 bases; junction bases not matched to a gene: 10. The CDR3 is made up of 18 amino acids. The V gene's germline CDR1 is SGHRS and CDR2 YFSETQ. The CDR3 DNA sequence: TGCGCCAGCAGCTTGGTGTCTAGCGGGAGGGCCAATGGCTACGAGCAGTACTTC. This translates into CASSLVSSGRANGYEQYF.

The chain couples TRBV6-6 to TRBJ1-2; D uncertain. The germline gives CDR1 MNHNY, CDR2 SVGAGI (reference sequence). There are 12 residues in the CDR3. Trimming cost V 5 bases and J 2 bases, with 6 bases left between them. The CDR3 DNA is TGTGCCAGCAGTCCCGGAAACTATGGCTACACCTTC. Translation gives CASSPGNYGYTF.

In its sample, this clonotype was seen many times. The CDR3 loop reads CASRNRGTYNEQFF. The CDR3 region has the DNA TGTGCCAGCCGTAACAGGGGGACCTACAATGAGCAGTTCTTC. V and J are TRBV19 and TRBJ2-1; 8 positions agree with TRBD1. J lost 2 bases, V lost 9 bases, and 6 bases had no gene match. This CDR3 region has 14 residues. Germline V gene sequence: CDR1 LNHDA, CDR2 SQIVND (reference sequence).

The chain recombines TRBV27 with TRBJ2-1; D is undetermined. CDR1 MNHEY and CDR2 SMNVEV come from the germline V gene (reference sequence). The CDR3 has 18 amino acids. V was shortened by 2 bases and J by 4 bases, with 21 bases between the two germline ends. The CDR3 protein is CASSLKASFRRRYNEQFF. The CDR3 DNA sequence: TGTGCCAGCAGTTTAAAAGCCTCGTTTCGGCGCAGGTACAATGAGCAGTTCTTC.

Many counts were recorded for this clonotype. The genes are TRBV5-1 and TRBJ1-1; TRBD1 matches 10 bases. With V trimmed by 3 bases and J by 7 bases, 9 bases remained unmatched. This CDR3 comprises 15 residues. Germline loops: CDR1 SGHRS, CDR2 YFSETQ. For the CDR3, the DNA is TGCGCCAGCAGCTCGACAGGGGGCGGAGAGGGTGAAGCTTTCTTT. Encoded protein: CASSSTGGGEGEAFF.

This clonotype has a count of ten or more. The rearrangement uses TRBV21-1 and TRBJ1-4; TRBD1 was called by the table and not checked on the DNA. TRBV21-1 is a listed pseudogene. The CDR3 loop spans 16 amino acids. The CDR3 DNA reads as TGTGCCAGCAGCAGTAGGCCGCCCGAGAGCGAAGAAAAACTGTTTTTT. Its protein is CASSSRPPESEEKLFF.

The J gene is TRBJ2-7, the V gene TRBV5-4, with D unclear. The CDR3 is 14 residues long. Germline lookup yields CDR1 SGHNT and CDR2 YYREEE (reference sequence). V was cut by 0 bases and J by 2 bases, with 9 bases left in between. The CDR3 sequence: CASSLVGPAYEQYF. The CDR3 DNA sequence: TGTGCCAGCAGCTTGGTAGGGCCGGCCTACGAGCAGTACTTC.

V is TRBV2 and J is TRBJ2-3, with D perhaps TRBD2 (5 bases). Per germline, CDR1 SNHLY and CDR2 FYNNEI. Trimming stripped 5 bases from V and 0 bases from J, with 12 bases between. The CDR3 length is 15 residues. The CDR3 DNA sequence: TGTGCCAGCAGTATCCGGGGAATTAGCACAGATACGCAGTATTTT. Its protein is CASSIRGISTDTQYF.

The chain joins TRBV10-2 to TRBJ1-6; 8 nucleotides line up with TRBD1. The V gene end was trimmed by 6 bases and the J gene end by 7 bases; junction bases not matched to a gene: 5. Looked up from germline, CDR1 is WSHSY and CDR2 is SAAADI. The CDR3 runs to 14 residues. Here the CDR3 DNA reads TGCGCCAGCAGAAAACCAGGGGGCAATTCACCCCTCCACTTT. Its translation: CASRKPGGNSPLHF.

This clonotype was seen repeatedly, ten times or more. V usage is TRBV5-1 and J usage is TRBJ1-1; 7 bases match TRBD1. Germline CDR1 reads SGHRS; CDR2 reads YFSETQ. V trimming: 1 base; J trimming: 4 bases; junction bases outside the gene matches: 4. The CDR3 is made up of 14 amino acids. CDR3 amino acids: CASSLSGGRTEAFF. Written as DNA, the CDR3 is TGCGCCAGCAGCTTGTCAGGGGGACGCACTGAAGCTTTCTTT.